This TCR beta chain stems from a study of cytomegalovirus exposure and HLA in healthy donors. The PCR had 60 Vbeta and 13 Jbeta primers. Sequencing was performed with immunoSEQ multiplex PCR; in TCRdb, only in-frame clones are kept and a portion is missing. The table shows about 110,000 clones, with over 60% occurring only once. The CDR3 is made up of 14 amino acids. Trimming shortened V by 4 bases and J by 0 bases, and 10 bases separated the two germline ends. Germline assignment: CDR1 MNHNS and CDR2 SASEGT. This rearrangement joins TRBV6-1 to TRBJ2-7; possible D gene TRBD2, 6 bases. Specimen: PBMCs. This receptor was taken from a woman in her 30s in good health and CMV-seronegative. The CDR3 bases are TGTGCCAGCAGTGTTGACGGGAGCTCCTACGAGCAGTACTTC. Translation gives CASSVDGSSYEQYF.